This record concerns one T cell receptor beta chain sequence. Only in-frame clones appear in the TCRdb table, and some are missing; sequencing was by immunoSEQ multiplex PCR. The sample contains 40,000 or so clones, around 92% of which appear only once. The sample comes from a study of graft-versus-host responses after intestinal transplantation. The wider study: Recipients uniformly received anti-thymocyte globulin induction, followed by tacrolimus and steroids for approximately 3 years.

The CDR3 is 18 residues long. Trimming stripped 6 bases from V and 2 bases from J, with 24 bases between. This TCR derives from a human patient who received an intestinal transplant, so some T cells may come from the graft donor. This sequence joins TRBV23-1 and TRBJ2-3, with D perhaps being TRBD1 or TRBD2 (5 bases each). TRBV23-1 is known as an ORF, though its function is uncertain. The sample in question was PBMCs, obtained roughly 270 days after transplant. CDR3 residues: CASSLHHSPGPLTDTQYF. CDR3 DNA: TGCGCCAGCAGCCTTCACCACTCTCCGGGACCTCTCACAGATACGCAGTATTTT.